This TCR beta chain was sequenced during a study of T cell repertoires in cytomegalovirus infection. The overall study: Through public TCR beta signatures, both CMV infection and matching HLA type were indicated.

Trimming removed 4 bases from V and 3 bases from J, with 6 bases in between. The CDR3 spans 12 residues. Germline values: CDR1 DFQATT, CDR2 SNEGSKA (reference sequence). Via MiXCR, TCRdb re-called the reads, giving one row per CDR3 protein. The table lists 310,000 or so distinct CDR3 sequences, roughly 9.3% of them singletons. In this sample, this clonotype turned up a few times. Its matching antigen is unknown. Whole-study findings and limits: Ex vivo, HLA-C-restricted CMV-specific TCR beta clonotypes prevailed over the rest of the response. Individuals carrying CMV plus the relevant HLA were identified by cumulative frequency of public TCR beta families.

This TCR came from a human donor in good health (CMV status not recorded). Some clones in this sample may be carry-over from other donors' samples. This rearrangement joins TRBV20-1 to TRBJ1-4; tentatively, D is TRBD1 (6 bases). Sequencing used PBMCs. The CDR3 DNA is TGCAGTGCTAAGGGGGCTAATGAAAAACTGTTTTTT. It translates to CSAKGANEKLFF.